The entry below gives a single T cell receptor beta chain sequence along with its context. The antigen remains undetermined. The method was immunoSEQ multiplex PCR; TCRdb's version includes in-frame clones alone and lacks a portion of them. The sample has 35,000 to 55,000 clones, approximately 90% seen once. V was trimmed by 6 bases and J by 4 bases, leaving 14 bases between them. CDR3 length equals 14 residues. Germline lookup yields CDR1 LNHDA and CDR2 SQIVND (reference sequence). The data are from a study of OX40 agonist ivuxolimab in advanced cancers. At the level of the study: Mean age approximately 66 years, range roughly 20 to 85; just over 80% male. Findings and limits, study-wide: Compared with CD4+, CD8+ T cells on average had more expanded clones. Among the lowest levels of clonal expansion were found in partial responders at 0.1-3.0 mg/kg. Doses of 0.1 to 3.0 mg/kg were accompanied by clonal expansion of CD4+ and CD8+ blood T cells by week 6.

The rearrangement joins TRBV19 to TRBJ2-3; D possibly uses TRBD1 or TRBD2 (5 bases each). The clonotype originates from an adult with an advanced solid tumor such as melanoma, head and neck, liver or kidney cancer. Sample: CD4+ or CD8+ T cells sorted from blood, taken in a trial of the OX40 agonist ivuxolimab. Written as DNA, the CDR3 is TGTGCCAGTAGGGGGACCAGGTGGGCAGATACGCAGTATTTT. Its protein is CASRGTRWADTQYF. The full variable domain, with the rest looked up from reference TRBV19 and TRBJ2-3, is DGGITQSPKYLFRKEGQNVTLSCEQNLNHDAMYWYRQDPGQGLRLIYYSQIVNDFQKGDIAEGYSVSREKKESFPLTVTSAQKNPTAFYLCASRGTRWADTQYFGPGTRLTVL.